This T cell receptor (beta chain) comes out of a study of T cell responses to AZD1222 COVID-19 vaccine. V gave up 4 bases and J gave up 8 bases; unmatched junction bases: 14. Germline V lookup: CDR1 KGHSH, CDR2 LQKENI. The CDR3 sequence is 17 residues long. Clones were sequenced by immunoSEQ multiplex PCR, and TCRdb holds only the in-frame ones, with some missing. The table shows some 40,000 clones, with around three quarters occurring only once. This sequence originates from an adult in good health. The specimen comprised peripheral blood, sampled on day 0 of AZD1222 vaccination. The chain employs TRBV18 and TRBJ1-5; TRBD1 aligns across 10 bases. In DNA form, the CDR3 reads TGTGCCAGCTCACTTGTCCCGGGACAGGGGACGATCGAGCCCCAGCATTTT. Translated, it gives CASSLVPGQGTIEPQHF.